This T cell receptor beta chain was sequenced during a study of post-analysis software for immune sequencing data. As for the study in general: Recorded disease courses covered relapsing-remitting, secondary progressive and progressive-relapsing multiple sclerosis. Some patients had no subtype annotation. Notes on the study in general: Several TRBV segments, TRBV5-6, TRBV5-1 and TRBV20-1 among them, were found more frequent in patients than controls. People with multiple sclerosis had a significantly lower normalized Chao1 diversity than controls did.

cDNA libraries for TCR beta contained unique molecular identifiers. TCRdb itself ran the PCR reads through MiXCR, one entry per CDR3 protein. The sample has 450,000 to 700,000 distinct CDR3 sequences, 44% seen once; the top ten hold under 2%. This clonotype occurred a few times. What it binds is not known. Germline V lookup: CDR1 LGHDT, CDR2 YNNKEL (reference sequence). The length of the CDR3 is 12 residues. Trimming removed 4 bases from V and 11 bases from J, with 15 bases in between. This receptor was identified in a girl under 18 with multiple sclerosis. Specimen: blood. This sequence joins TRBV3-1 and TRBJ2-7; D might be TRBD1 (8 bases). CDR3 sequence (DNA): TGTGCCAGCAGCCTCGGACAGGGAGGGAAGTACTTC. Translated, it gives CASSLGQGGKYF.